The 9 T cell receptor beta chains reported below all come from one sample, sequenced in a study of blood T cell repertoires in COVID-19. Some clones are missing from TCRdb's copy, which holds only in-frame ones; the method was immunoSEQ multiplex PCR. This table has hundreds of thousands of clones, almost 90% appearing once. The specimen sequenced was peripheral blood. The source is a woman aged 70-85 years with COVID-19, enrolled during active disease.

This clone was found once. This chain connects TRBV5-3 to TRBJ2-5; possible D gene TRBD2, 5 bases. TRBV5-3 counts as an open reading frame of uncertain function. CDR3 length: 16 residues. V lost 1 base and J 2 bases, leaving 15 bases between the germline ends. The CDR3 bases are TGTGCCAGAAGCTTGATGTCGAGCGGCGCTCAAGAGACCCAGTACTTC. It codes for CARSLMSSGAQETQYF.

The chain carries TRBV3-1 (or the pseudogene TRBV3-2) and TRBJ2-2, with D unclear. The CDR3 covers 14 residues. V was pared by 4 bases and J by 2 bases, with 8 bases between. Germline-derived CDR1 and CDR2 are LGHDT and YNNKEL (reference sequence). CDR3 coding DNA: TGTGCCAGCAGCCTGCAGGTAAACACCGGGGAGCTGTTTTTT. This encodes CASSLQVNTGELFF.

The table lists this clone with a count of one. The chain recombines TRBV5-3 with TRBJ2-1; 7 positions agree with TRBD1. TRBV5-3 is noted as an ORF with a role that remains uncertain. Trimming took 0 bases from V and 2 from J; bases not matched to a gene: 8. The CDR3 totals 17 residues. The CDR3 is CARSLVGKGTAYNEQFF. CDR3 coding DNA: TGTGCCAGAAGCTTGGTGGGGAAAGGGACAGCCTACAATGAGCAGTTCTTC.

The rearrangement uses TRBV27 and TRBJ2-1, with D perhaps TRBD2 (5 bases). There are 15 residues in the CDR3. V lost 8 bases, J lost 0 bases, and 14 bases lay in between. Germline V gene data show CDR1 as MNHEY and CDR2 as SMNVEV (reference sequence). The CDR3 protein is CASGISGDSYNEQFF. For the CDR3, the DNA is TGTGCCAGCGGGATAAGCGGAGACTCCTACAATGAGCAGTTCTTC.

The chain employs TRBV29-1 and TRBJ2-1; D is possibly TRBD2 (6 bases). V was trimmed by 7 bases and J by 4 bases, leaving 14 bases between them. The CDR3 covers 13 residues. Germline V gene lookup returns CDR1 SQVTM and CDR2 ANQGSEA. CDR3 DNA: TGCAGCGGATACTCCGGGACTTACAATGAGCAGTTCTTC. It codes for CSGYSGTYNEQFF.

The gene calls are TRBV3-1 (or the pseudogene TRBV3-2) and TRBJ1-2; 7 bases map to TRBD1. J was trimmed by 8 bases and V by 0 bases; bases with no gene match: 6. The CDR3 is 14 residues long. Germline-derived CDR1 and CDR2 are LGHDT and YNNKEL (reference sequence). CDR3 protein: CASSQDGQDRGYTF. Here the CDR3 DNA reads TGTGCCAGCAGCCAAGATGGACAGGACCGGGGCTACACCTTC.

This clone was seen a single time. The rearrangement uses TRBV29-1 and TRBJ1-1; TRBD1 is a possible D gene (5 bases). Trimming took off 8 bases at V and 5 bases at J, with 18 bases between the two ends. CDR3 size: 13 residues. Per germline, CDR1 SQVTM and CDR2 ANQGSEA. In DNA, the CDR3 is TGCAGCTCAATCTCCGGAGGGGCTACTGAAGCTTTCTTT. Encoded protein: CSSISGGATEAFF.

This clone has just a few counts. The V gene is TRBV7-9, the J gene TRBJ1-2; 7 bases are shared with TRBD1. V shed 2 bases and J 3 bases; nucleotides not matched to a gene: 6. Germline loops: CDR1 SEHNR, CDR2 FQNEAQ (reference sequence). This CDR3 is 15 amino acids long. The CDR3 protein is CASSLPPGTDYGYTF. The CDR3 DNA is TGTGCCAGCAGCTTACCTCCTGGGACAGACTATGGCTACACCTTC. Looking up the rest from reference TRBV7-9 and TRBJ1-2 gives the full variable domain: DTGVSQNPRHKITKRGQNVTFRCDPISEHNRLYWYRQTLGQGPEFLTYFQNEAQLEKSRLLSDRFSAERPKGSFSTLEIQRTEQGDSAMYLCASSLPPGTDYGYTFGSGTRLTVV.

DNA of the CDR3: TGTGCCAGCAGCCCCAACCGGACAGGGGCTTGGAAGACCCAGTACTTC. Its protein product is CASSPNRTGAWKTQYF. V is TRBV7-7 and J is TRBJ2-5, with TRBD1 matching 9 bases. With 5 bases clipped from V and 6 bases from J, the junction kept 13 bases outside the gene matches. Germline CDR1 SSHAT, CDR2 FNYEAQ (reference sequence). The CDR3 is 16 amino acids.